A single sample is the source of the 26 T cell receptor beta chains below, sequenced in a study of naive and memory T cell subsets. Both TRBC1 and TRBC2 were covered by a beta constant-region primer of two equimolar oligonucleotides. TCRdb used MiXCR to reprocess the UMI-ligation and nested PCR reads, holding one entry per CDR3 protein. The repertoire holds under 100,000 distinct CDR3 sequences, with 6% to 7.5% as singletons. The specimen sequenced was central memory CD4+ T cells from blood. Every receptor here comes from a human donor in good health.

With regard to this clonotype: It may be a read error: a sequence one base away is much more abundant. V usage is TRBV20-1 and J usage is TRBJ2-1, with 9 bases lining up with TRBD1. This CDR3 contains 15 residues. V lost 4 bases and J lost 6; bases outside the gene matches: 10. Germline V gene sequence: CDR1 DFQATT, CDR2 SNEGSKA (reference sequence). CDR3 loop: CSAIGGTGTCNEQFF. CDR3 DNA: TGCAGTGCTATCGGCGGGACAGGGACCTGCAATGAGCAGTTCTTC.

This clonotype has ten or more counts. V usage is TRBV7-2 and J usage is TRBJ1-5; 8 bases line up with TRBD1. This CDR3 has 15 amino acids. The V and J ends lost 1 base and 6 bases, in that order; junction bases with no gene match: 5. In germline, CDR1 is SGHTA, CDR2 FQGNSA. CDR3 DNA: TGTGCCAGCAGCTTAGAGAACAGGGGGGCTCAGCCCCAGCATTTT. The encoded protein is CASSLENRGAQPQHF.

The chain uses TRBV5-6 and TRBJ2-5, with D perhaps matching TRBD2 (6 bases). CDR3 length: 15 residues. V shed 0 bases and J shed 5 bases, with 14 bases lying between them. CDR1 and CDR2 from the germline V gene are SGHDT and YYEEEE. The CDR3, as DNA: TGTGCCAGCAGCTTGGCCTGGGCAGGGAGGGAGACCCAGTACTTC. This translates into CASSLAWAGRETQYF.

The chain has TRBV2 and TRBJ2-1; 8 bases are shared with TRBD2. The germline gives CDR1 SNHLY, CDR2 FYNNEI. The CDR3 is 17 residues long. Unmatched junction bases numbered 14, after V lost 6 bases and J lost 4 bases. The CDR3 sequence is CASRKRGAGEGYNEQFF. The DNA for the CDR3 is TGTGCCAGCAGGAAAAGAGGAGCGGGAGAGGGTTACAATGAGCAGTTCTTC.

This clonotype was found many times. V is TRBV4-2 and J is TRBJ1-1; tentative D call: TRBD1 (5 bases). V was trimmed by 1 base and J by 7 bases, leaving 10 bases between them. Germline CDR1 and CDR2: LGHNA and YNFKEQ. There are 13 residues in the CDR3. As DNA, the CDR3 is TGTGCCAGCAGCCAAGCAAGGACACTTGAAGCTTTCTTT. This codes for CASSQARTLEAFF.

V and J are TRBV7-2 and TRBJ2-3; 9 bases match TRBD2. The CDR3 runs to 15 residues. Germline V gives CDR1 SGHTA, CDR2 FQGNSA. The V segment lost 0 bases and the J segment 5 bases; nucleotides outside the gene matches: 3. The CDR3 nucleotides are TGTGCCAGCAGCTTAGCTGTACTAGCGGGAGATACGCAGTATTTT. Encoded protein: CASSLAVLAGDTQYF.

This rearrangement joins TRBV5-1 to TRBJ1-2, with unresolved D. The ends were cut back, 0 bases at V and 4 bases at J, with 7 bases in the middle. CDR3 length: 13 residues. Per germline, CDR1 SGHRS and CDR2 YFSETQ. CDR3 region: CASSLGQFYGYTF. The CDR3 nucleotides read TGCGCCAGCAGCTTGGGACAATTCTATGGCTACACCTTC.

This clonotype was counted ten times or more. The V and J genes are TRBV7-3 and TRBJ2-2; 8 nucleotides align to TRBD1. The germline gives CDR1 SGHTA, CDR2 FQGTGA. The CDR3 covers 16 residues. Trimming at V came to 2 bases and at J to 0 bases, leaving 2 bases not matched to a gene. The CDR3 sequence is CASSLGQGPNTGELFF. CDR3 nucleotide sequence: TGTGCCAGCAGCTTAGGACAGGGACCGAACACCGGGGAGCTGTTTTTT.

At least ten counts were recorded for this clonotype. The chain uses TRBV20-1 and TRBJ2-7; 10 nucleotides line up with TRBD1. Unmatched junction bases numbered 12, after V lost 0 bases and J lost 7 bases. The V gene's germline CDR1 is DFQATT and CDR2 SNEGSKA (reference sequence). This CDR3 region has 16 residues. CDR3 region: CSARDGTRQGAREQYF. The CDR3 DNA is TGCAGTGCTAGAGACGGGACCCGACAGGGGGCGCGTGAGCAGTACTTC.

The chain uses TRBV7-2 and TRBJ2-5; tentative D call: TRBD2 (6 bases). The CDR3 has 15 amino acids. V shed 4 bases and J shed 3 bases, with 15 bases lying between them. Germline V lookup: CDR1 SGHTA, CDR2 FQGNSA. This CDR3 reads CASSSSRRGKETQYF. The CDR3 nucleotides read TGTGCCAGCAGCTCATCTAGGCGGGGAAAAGAGACCCAGTACTTC.

The V gene is TRBV7-9, the J gene TRBJ2-2, with D possibly being TRBD1 (6 bases). Trimming removed 1 base from V and 2 bases from J, with 14 bases in between. This CDR3 has 17 residues. Germline-derived CDR1 and CDR2 are SEHNR and FQNEAQ (reference sequence). The CDR3 region is CASSLERGTRNTGELFF. CDR3 coding DNA: TGTGCCAGCAGCTTAGAAAGGGGGACACGTAACACCGGGGAGCTGTTTTTT.

This clonotype has just a few counts. The chain links TRBV5-6 to TRBJ1-1, with D perhaps TRBD1 (6 bases). The CDR3 totals 14 residues. V was shortened by 4 bases and J by 5 bases, with 15 bases between the two germline ends. The germline V gene encodes CDR1 SGHDT and CDR2 YYEEEE. The CDR3 sequence is CASSRGGIATEAFF. The CDR3 coding sequence is TGTGCCAGCAGCAGGGGGGGGATAGCGACTGAAGCTTTCTTT.

The genes are TRBV2 and TRBJ2-1; perhaps D is TRBD1 or TRBD2 (5 bases each). The length of the CDR3 is 14 residues. V shed 7 bases and J shed 6 bases, with 16 bases lying between them. Germline V gene sequence: CDR1 SNHLY, CDR2 FYNNEI. Written as DNA, the CDR3 is TGTGCCAGCACTGGGACCGTGGCGGGCAATGAGCAGTTCTTC. This sequence encodes CASTGTVAGNEQFF.

Concerning this clonotype: A read error is possible here, since a much larger clone lies one base away. The chain links TRBV29-1 to TRBJ2-1; D might be TRBD1 (6 bases). This CDR3 region has 14 residues. Germline V gene lookup returns CDR1 SQVTM and CDR2 ANQGSEA. The CDR3 loop reads CSVGTDSSYNDQFF. The CDR3 DNA follows: TGCAGCGTTGGGACGGACAGCTCCTACAATGATCAGTTCTTC.

This clonotype was found many times. The V gene is TRBV27, the J gene TRBJ1-1, with a weak D call TRBD1 (5 bases). Germline V lookup: CDR1 MNHEY, CDR2 SMNVEV (reference sequence). There are 14 residues in the CDR3. The ends were cut back, 3 bases at V and 4 bases at J, with 12 bases in the middle. CDR3 protein: CASSFEGMITEAFF. CDR3 nucleotides: TGTGCCAGCAGTTTTGAGGGGATGATCACTGAAGCTTTCTTT.

By share of the sample, this clonotype is medium-sized. The chain employs TRBV7-2 and TRBJ2-3; 10 bases match TRBD2. Germline trimming cut 5 bases from V and 1 base from J; bases unmatched to any gene: 9. This CDR3 is built from 17 residues. Germline V lookup: CDR1 SGHTA, CDR2 FQGNSA. CDR3 sequence (DNA): TGTGCCAGCAGCCCACCAGGGACTAGCGTCGGCACAGATACGCAGTATTTT. Residues: CASSPPGTSVGTDTQYF. Full variable domain (remainder filled in from reference TRBV7-2 and TRBJ2-3): GAGVSQSPSNKVTEKGKDVELRCDPISGHTALYWYRQSLGQGLEFLIYFQGNSAPDKSGLPSDRFSAERTGGSVSTLTIQRTQQEDSAVYLCASSPPGTSVGTDTQYFGPGTRLTVL.

This clonotype has a handful of counts. The J gene is TRBJ1-2, the V gene TRBV14, with 10 bases lining up with TRBD1. The germline V gene encodes CDR1 SGHDN and CDR2 FVKESK. Trimming took 4 bases from V and 7 from J; bases not matched to a gene: 6. This CDR3 region has 14 residues. The CDR3 sequence: CASSLRDRGTGYTF. Written as DNA, the CDR3 is TGTGCCAGCAGCCTTCGGGACAGGGGTACTGGCTACACCTTC. Combining the CDR3 with reference TRBV14 and TRBJ1-2 gives the whole variable domain EAGVTQFPSHSVIEKGQTVTLRCDPISGHDNLYWYRRVMGKEIKFLLHFVKESKQDESGMPNNRFLAERTGGTYSTLKVQPAELEDSGVYFCASSLRDRGTGYTFGSGTRLTVV.

This clonotype was picked up many times. The rearrangement uses TRBV27 and TRBJ2-3; possible D gene TRBD2, 5 bases. Trimming took 4 bases from V and 10 from J, leaving 15 bases between them. Looked up from germline, CDR1 is MNHEY and CDR2 is SMNVEV (reference sequence). CDR3 length: 13 amino acids. Here the CDR3 DNA reads TGTGCCAGCAGTTCAGACCGGAGGTCCGCGCAGTATTTT. This gives the protein CASSSDRRSAQYF.

This clonotype was detected only a few times. V and J are TRBV9 and TRBJ2-3; possibly TRBD2 for D (6 bases). CDR1 and CDR2 from the germline V gene are SGDLS and YYNGEE. V was clipped by 1 base and J by 0 bases, with 9 bases between them. This CDR3 region has 15 residues. The CDR3 is CASSVLAISTDTQYF. CDR3 DNA sequence: TGTGCCAGCAGCGTACTAGCGATTAGCACAGATACGCAGTATTTT.

V and J are TRBV18 and TRBJ2-7; 8 bases match TRBD1. Unmatched junction bases numbered 6, after V lost 2 bases and J lost 6 bases. The CDR3 sequence is 14 residues long. CDR1 and CDR2 from the germline V gene are KGHSH and LQKENI. The CDR3 coding sequence is TGTGCCAGCTCACCATCACAGGGGGTTGGCGAGCAGTACTTC. Amino acid sequence: CASSPSQGVGEQYF.

This clonotype was found a few times. The chain is built from TRBV12-3 or TRBV12-4 and TRBJ2-1, with 7 bases fitting TRBD2. V lost 8 bases, J lost 0 bases, and 10 bases stayed unmatched. The CDR3 spans 16 residues. In DNA, the CDR3 is TGTGCCAGCTATATTTTCGGCGGGAGCTCCTACAATGAGCAGTTCTTC. Translation: CASYIFGGSSYNEQFF.

This clonotype was counted a few times. This rearrangement joins TRBV6-2 or TRBV6-3 to TRBJ1-5; D is perhaps TRBD1 (5 bases). CDR1 is MNHEY and CDR2 is SVGEGT in the germline V gene. The CDR3 has 12 amino acids. V lost 0 bases and J lost 12, with 9 bases in between. The DNA of the CDR3 is TGTGCCAGCAGTTACTCGAGACAGTTCCAGCATTTT. Amino acids: CASSYSRQFQHF.

This clonotype has at least ten counts. The genes are TRBV7-2 and TRBJ1-2; D perhaps matches TRBD1 (5 bases). V was trimmed by 5 bases and J by 4 bases, leaving 20 bases between them. Germline loops: CDR1 SGHTA, CDR2 FQGNSA. There are 16 residues in the CDR3. The DNA for the CDR3 is TGTGCCAGCAGCCGACGCGAACAGGCCGCTAGCTATGGCTACACCTTC. It encodes CASSRREQAASYGYTF.

This chain links TRBV11-2 with TRBJ2-2, with D perhaps TRBD1 or TRBD2 (6 bases each). In germline, CDR1 is SGHAT, CDR2 FQNNGV. Trimming cost V 4 bases and J 6 bases, with 15 bases left between them. This CDR3 is 15 amino acids long. The CDR3 coding sequence is TGTGCCAGCAGCTCCCAACCGGGGGCCGCCGGGGAGCTGTTTTTT. Protein sequence: CASSSQPGAAGELFF.

This chain joins TRBV5-6 and TRBJ2-2; tentative D call: TRBD1 (6 bases). Germline V gene data show CDR1 as SGHDT and CDR2 as YYEEEE. The V end was cut by 4 bases, the J end by 4 bases, with 17 bases between. The CDR3 consists of 16 residues. The CDR3 protein is CASSPGPGAGTGELFF. CDR3 DNA: TGTGCCAGCAGCCCCGGACCAGGGGCCGGCACCGGGGAGCTGTTTTTT.

This clonotype was observed at least ten times. The genes are TRBV7-2 and TRBJ2-7; weak D call: TRBD1 (6 bases). CDR1 and CDR2 (germline): SGHTA, FQGNSA. This CDR3 is built from 16 residues. V lost 5 bases and J lost 0, with 17 bases in between. The CDR3 protein is CASSPSLLGASYEQYF. For the CDR3, the DNA is TGTGCCAGCAGCCCCTCTCTCCTGGGGGCCTCCTACGAGCAGTACTTC.